The rows below give T cell receptor beta chains drawn from one sample of a study of breast tumors, draining lymph nodes, adjacent tissues. TCRdb re-analysed the multiplex PCR reads in MiXCR, keeping a single row per CDR3 protein. The sample records around 230,000 distinct CDR3 sequences, about 34% being singletons. The sample was axillary lymph node tissue. The receptors shown here come from a female donor with breast cancer. Some clones in this sample may be carry-over from other donors' samples. CDR3s include the opening cysteine and the closing phenylalanine or tryptophan. The D gene is left open where the match is weak. Clone size is given for some rows only: seen once, a few or many times, or a class if the clone is expanded.

V: TRBV29-1; size: many; D: TRBD2; J: TRBJ2-5; length: 12; DNA: TGCAGCGTGATTAGCGGGAAAGAGACCCAGTACTTC; CDR3: CSVISGKETQYF
V: TRBV2; size: .; D: TRBD1; J: TRBJ1-5; length: 15; DNA: TGTGCCAGCAGTGCACAGGGGGCGCACCAAGAGACCCAGCATTTT; CDR3: CASSAQGAHQETQHF
V: TRBV19; size: once; D: TRBD1; J: TRBJ2-5; length: 15; DNA: TGTGCCAGTAGGCGGACAGGGGCGACGGGGGAGACCCAGTACTTC; CDR3: CASRRTGATGETQYF
V: TRBV18; size: many; D: TRBD1; J: TRBJ2-5; length: 12; DNA: TGTGCCAGCAGCCCAGGGGGAGAGACCCAGTACTTC; CDR3: CASSPGGETQYF
V: TRBV20-1; size: many; D: .; J: TRBJ2-1; length: 14; DNA: TGCAGTGCCACTGGGGATGGGGCCTACAATGAGCAGTTCTTC; CDR3: CSATGDGAYNEQFF
V: TRBV7-3; size: many; D: TRBD2; J: TRBJ2-2; length: 15; DNA: TGTGCCAGCAGCCCCTCGGGACTAGCCGCCGGGGAGCTGTTTTTT; CDR3: CASSPSGLAAGELFF
V: TRBV6-6; size: many; D: .; J: TRBJ1-6; length: 14; DNA: TGTGCCAGCAGTCACTCAGGCGACGATTCACCCCTCCACTTT; CDR3: CASSHSGDDSPLHF
V: TRBV5-1; size: .; D: .; J: TRBJ2-7; length: 13; DNA: TGCGCCAGCAGCCCCCATGCTAAGGGCGAGCAGTACTTC; CDR3: CASSPHAKGEQYF
V: TRBV10-3; size: .; D: TRBD1; J: TRBJ1-1; length: 13; DNA: TGTGCCATCGAAAGGGGGCAAGGCACTGAAGCTTTCTTT; CDR3: CAIERGQGTEAFF
V: TRBV14; size: many; D: .; J: TRBJ1-3; length: 15; DNA: TGTGCCAGCAGCCGGAACAGGGCCACTGGAAACACCATATATTTT; CDR3: CASSRNRATGNTIYF
V: TRBV20-1; size: many; D: TRBD1; J: TRBJ2-3; length: 14; DNA: TGCAGTAGCCAGGGACAGGAACTCATTGATATGCAGTATTTT; CDR3: CSSQGQELIDMQYF